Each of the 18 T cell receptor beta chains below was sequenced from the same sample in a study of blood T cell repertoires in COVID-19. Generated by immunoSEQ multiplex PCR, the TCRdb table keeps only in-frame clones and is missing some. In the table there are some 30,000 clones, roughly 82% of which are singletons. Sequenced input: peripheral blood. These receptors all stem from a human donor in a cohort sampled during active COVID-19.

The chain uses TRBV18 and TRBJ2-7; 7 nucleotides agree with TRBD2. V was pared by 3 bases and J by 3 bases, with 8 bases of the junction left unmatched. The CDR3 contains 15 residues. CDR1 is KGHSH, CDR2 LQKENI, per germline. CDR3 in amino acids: CASSPGGALVYEQYF. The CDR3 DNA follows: TGTGCCAGCTCACCGGGAGGGGCCTTGGTCTACGAGCAGTACTTC. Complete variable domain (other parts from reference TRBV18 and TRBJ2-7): NAGVMQNPRHLVRRRGQEARLRCSPMKGHSHVYWYRQLPEEGLKFMVYLQKENIIDESGMPKERFSAEFPKEGPSILRIQQVVRGDSAAYFCASSPGGALVYEQYFGPGTRLTVT.

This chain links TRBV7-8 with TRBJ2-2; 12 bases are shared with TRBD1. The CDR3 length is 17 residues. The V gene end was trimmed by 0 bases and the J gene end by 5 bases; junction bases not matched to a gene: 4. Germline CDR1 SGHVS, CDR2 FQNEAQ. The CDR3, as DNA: TGTGCCAGCAGCTTAGCGGGACAGGGGGCTGGAACCGGGGAGCTGTTTTTT. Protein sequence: CASSLAGQGAGTGELFF.

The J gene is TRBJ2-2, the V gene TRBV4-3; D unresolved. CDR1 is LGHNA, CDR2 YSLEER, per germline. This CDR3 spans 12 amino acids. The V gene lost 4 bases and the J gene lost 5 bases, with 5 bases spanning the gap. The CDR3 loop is CASSRETGELFF. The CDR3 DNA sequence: TGCGCCAGCAGCCGTGAGACCGGGGAGCTGTTTTTT.

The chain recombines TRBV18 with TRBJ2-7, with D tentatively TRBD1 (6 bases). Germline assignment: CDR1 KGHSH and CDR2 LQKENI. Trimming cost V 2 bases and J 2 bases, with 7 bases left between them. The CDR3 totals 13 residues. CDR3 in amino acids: CASSPGGPYEQYF. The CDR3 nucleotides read TGTGCCAGCTCACCAGGGGGCCCCTACGAGCAGTACTTC. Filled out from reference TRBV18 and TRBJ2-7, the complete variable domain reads NAGVMQNPRHLVRRRGQEARLRCSPMKGHSHVYWYRQLPEEGLKFMVYLQKENIIDESGMPKERFSAEFPKEGPSILRIQQVVRGDSAAYFCASSPGGPYEQYFGPGTRLTVT.

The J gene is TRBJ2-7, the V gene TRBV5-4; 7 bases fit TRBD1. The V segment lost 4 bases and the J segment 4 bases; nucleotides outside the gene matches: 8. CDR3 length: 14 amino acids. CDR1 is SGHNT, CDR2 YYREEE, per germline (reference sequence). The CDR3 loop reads CASSVGRGFYEQYF. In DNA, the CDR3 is TGTGCCAGCAGCGTCGGCAGGGGGTTTTACGAGCAGTACTTC.

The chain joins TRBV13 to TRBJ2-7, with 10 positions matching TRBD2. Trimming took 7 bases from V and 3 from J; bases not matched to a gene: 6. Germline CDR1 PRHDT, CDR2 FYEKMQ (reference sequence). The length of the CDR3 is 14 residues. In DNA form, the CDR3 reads TGTGCCAGCACCACTAGCGGGGTGAGCTACGAGCAGTACTTC. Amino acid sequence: CASTTSGVSYEQYF.

The CDR3 bases are TGTGCCAGCAGCTCACAAAGAGGGACAAAGAACTACAATGAGCAGTTCTTC. This sequence encodes CASSSQRGTKNYNEQFF. The chain links TRBV7-9 to TRBJ2-1, with D possibly TRBD1 on 6 matching bases. The V and J ends lost 4 bases and 3 bases respectively, with 19 bases between them. CDR3 length equals 17 residues. Germline-derived CDR1 and CDR2 are SEHNR and FQNEAQ (reference sequence).

CDR3 nucleotides: TGTGCCAGCAGTTACGGGAGCGGTGGGTGGAGAGAGCAGTACTTC. This encodes CASSYGSGGWREQYF. The chain joins TRBV6-2 or TRBV6-3 to TRBJ2-7; tentative D call: TRBD2 (5 bases). The CDR3 has 15 residues. The germline V gene encodes CDR1 MNHEY and CDR2 SVGEGT. The V and J ends lost 2 bases and 7 bases respectively, with 18 bases between them.

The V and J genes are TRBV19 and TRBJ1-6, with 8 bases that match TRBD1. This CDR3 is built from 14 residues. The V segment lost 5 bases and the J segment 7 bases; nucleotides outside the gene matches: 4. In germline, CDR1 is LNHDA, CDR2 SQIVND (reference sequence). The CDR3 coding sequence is TGTGCCAGTAGTCACCGGGACAGGAATTCACCCCTCCACTTT. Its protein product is CASSHRDRNSPLHF.

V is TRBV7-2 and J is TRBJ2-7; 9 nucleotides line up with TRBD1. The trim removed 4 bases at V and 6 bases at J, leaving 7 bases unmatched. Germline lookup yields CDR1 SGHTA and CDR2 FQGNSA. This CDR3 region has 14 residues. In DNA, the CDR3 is TGTGCCAGCAGCTCGGGGACAGGGAAGCGCGAGCAGTACTTC. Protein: CASSSGTGKREQYF.

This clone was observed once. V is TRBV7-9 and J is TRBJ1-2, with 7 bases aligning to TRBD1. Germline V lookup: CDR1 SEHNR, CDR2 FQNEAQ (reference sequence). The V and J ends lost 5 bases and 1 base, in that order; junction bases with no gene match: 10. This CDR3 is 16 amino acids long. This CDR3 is CASSNQGQRRNYGYTF. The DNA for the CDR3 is TGTGCCAGCAGCAATCAGGGACAGAGACGTAACTATGGCTACACCTTC.

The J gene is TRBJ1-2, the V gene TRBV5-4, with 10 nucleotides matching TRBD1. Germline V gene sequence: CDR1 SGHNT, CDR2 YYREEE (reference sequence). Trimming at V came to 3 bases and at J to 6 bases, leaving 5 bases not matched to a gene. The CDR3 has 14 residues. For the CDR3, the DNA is TGTGCCAGCAGCTCCTCCGGGACAGGGGATGGCTACACCTTC. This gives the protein CASSSSGTGDGYTF.

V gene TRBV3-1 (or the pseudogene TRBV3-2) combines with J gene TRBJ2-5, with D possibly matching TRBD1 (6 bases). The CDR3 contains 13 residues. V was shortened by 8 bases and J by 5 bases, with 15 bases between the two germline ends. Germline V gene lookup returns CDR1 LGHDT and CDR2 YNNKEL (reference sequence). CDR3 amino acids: CASALGGWETQYF. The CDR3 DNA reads TGTGCCAGCGCACTAGGGGGTTGGGAGACCCAGTACTTC.

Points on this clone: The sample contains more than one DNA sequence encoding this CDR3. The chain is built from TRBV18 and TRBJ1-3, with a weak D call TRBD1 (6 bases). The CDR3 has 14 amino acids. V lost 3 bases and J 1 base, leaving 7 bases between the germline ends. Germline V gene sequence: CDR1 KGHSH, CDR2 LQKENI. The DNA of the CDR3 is TGTGCCAGCTCACCGCAGGGGTCTGGAAACACCATATATTTT. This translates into CASSPQGSGNTIYF.

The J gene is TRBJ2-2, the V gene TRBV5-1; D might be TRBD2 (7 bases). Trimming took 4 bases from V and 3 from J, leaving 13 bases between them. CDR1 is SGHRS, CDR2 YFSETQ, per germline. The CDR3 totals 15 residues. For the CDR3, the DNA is TGCGCCAGCAGCCTCTCGGGGGGCGACACCGGGGAGCTGTTTTTT. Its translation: CASSLSGGDTGELFF.

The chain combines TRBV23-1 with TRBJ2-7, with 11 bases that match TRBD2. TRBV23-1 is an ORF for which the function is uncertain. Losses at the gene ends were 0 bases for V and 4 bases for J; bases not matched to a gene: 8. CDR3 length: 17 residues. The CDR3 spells CASSQSASLAGGYEQYF. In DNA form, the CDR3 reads TGCGCCAGCAGTCAATCGGCCTCTCTAGCGGGGGGATACGAGCAGTACTTC.

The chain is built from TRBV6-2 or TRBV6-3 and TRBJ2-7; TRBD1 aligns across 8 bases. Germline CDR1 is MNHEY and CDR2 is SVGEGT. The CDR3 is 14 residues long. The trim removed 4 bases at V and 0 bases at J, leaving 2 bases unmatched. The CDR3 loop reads CASSLTGVSYEQYF. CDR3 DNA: TGTGCCAGCAGTTTGACAGGGGTCTCCTACGAGCAGTACTTC.

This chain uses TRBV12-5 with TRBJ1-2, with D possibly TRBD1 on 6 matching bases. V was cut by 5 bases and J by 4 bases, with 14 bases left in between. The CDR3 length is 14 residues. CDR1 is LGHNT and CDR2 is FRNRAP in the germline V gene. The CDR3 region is CASGPERTAYGYTF. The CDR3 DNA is TGTGCTAGTGGTCCTGAGAGGACAGCCTATGGCTACACCTTC.